Included here is one TCR beta chain sequence, with context. Its antigen is not identified. The CDR3 covers 13 residues. Per germline, CDR1 SGHRS and CDR2 YFSETQ. This sample is part of a study of monozygotic twins with inflammatory bowel disease. Study results and caveats: Twins with IBD had fewer clonotypes in common with others than healthy twins, particularly during disease activity. Treatment differences in immunosuppression may have added variability to the repertoires of patients.

Using the 5' RACE reads, TCRdb records one entry per CDR3 protein without DNA. The sample's table shows 300,000 to 350,000 distinct CDR3 sequences. This receptor was obtained from a human donor with ulcerative colitis or Crohn's disease, or a healthy co-twin of an affected twin (not recorded which). The material sequenced was blood. The rearrangement uses TRBV5-1 and TRBJ2-2. The CDR3 is CASYLENTGELFF.